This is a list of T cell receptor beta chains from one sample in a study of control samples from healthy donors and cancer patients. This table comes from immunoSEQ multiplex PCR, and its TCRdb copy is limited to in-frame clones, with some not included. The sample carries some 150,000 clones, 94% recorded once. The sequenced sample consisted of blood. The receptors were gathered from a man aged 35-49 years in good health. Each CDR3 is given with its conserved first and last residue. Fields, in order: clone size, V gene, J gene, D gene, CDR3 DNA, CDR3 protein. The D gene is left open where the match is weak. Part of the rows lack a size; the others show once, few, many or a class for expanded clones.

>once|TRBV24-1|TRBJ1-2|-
TGTGCCACCAGTGATTTACAGATTAACTATGGCTACACCTTC
CATSDLQINYGYTF
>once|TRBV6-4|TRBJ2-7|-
TGTGCCAGCAGTGAATCCTACGAGCAGTACTTC
CASSESYEQYF
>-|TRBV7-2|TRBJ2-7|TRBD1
TGTGCCAGCAGCCTTACAGGGGACACGTCTCACGAGCAGTACTTC
CASSLTGDTSHEQYF
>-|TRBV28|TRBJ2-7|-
TGTGCCAGCAGTTTGGGGACATTCTCCTACGAGCAGTACTTC
CASSLGTFSYEQYF
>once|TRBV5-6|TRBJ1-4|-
TGTGCCAGCAGCTTGGGGGGCGCGGGTGAAAAACTGTTTTTT
CASSLGGAGEKLFF
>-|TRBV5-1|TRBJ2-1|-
TGCGCCAGCAGCTTCACAGGGGGAGGGAATGAGCAGTTCTTC
CASSFTGGGNEQFF
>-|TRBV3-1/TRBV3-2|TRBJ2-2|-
TGTGCCAGCAGCCAGGGAACCGGGGAGCTGTTTTTT
CASSQGTGELFF
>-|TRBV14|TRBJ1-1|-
TGTGCCAGCAGCCCCGACGGGGGAGCGTCGACTGAAGCTTTCTTT
CASSPDGGASTEAFF
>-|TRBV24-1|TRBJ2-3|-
TGTGCCACCAGTGACGGGGAGACTGCCCCAAGCACAGATACGCAGTATTTT
CATSDGETAPSTDTQYF
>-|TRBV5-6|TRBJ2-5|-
TGTGCCAGCAGCTCACCCCGAGGGGGAGGGGAAGAGACCCAGTACTTC
CASSSPRGGGEETQYF
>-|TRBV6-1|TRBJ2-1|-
TGTGCCAGCAGTGAGACCCACGGGTATGAGCAGTTCTTC
CASSETHGYEQFF
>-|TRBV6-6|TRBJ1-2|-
TGTGCCAGCACTCAGGGACTCGCTAACTATGGCTACACCTTC
CASTQGLANYGYTF
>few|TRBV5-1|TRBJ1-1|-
TGCGCCAGCAGCGGTGAGACAGGAACTGAAGCTTTCTTT
CASSGETGTEAFF
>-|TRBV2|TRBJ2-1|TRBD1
TGTGCCAGTCCGACAGGGGACCATGAGCAGTTCTTC
CASPTGDHEQFF
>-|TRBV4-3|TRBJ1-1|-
TGCGCCAGCAGCCAAGTCTCGGGGGACACTGAAGCTTTCTTT
CASSQVSGDTEAFF
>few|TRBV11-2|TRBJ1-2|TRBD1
TGTGCCAGCAGCGCTAGGGGACAGACCCGACGTGACTACACCTTC
CASSARGQTRRDYTF
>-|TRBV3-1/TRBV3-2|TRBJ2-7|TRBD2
TGTGCCAGCAGCCAAGATTTCAGCGGGAGGGGTTCCGTCACCTACGAGCAGTACTTC
CASSQDFSGRGSVTYEQYF
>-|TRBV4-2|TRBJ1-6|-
TGTGCCAGCAGCCAGCCCGTACAGAGCTATAATTCACCCCTCCACTTT
CASSQPVQSYNSPLHF
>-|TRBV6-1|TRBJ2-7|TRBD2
TGTGCCAGCAGTGAAGCTAGCGGGAGAGGCTACGAGCAGTACTTC
CASSEASGRGYEQYF
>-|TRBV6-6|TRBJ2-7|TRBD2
TGTGCCAGCGGAGGACTAGCGGGAGTAAGCTCCTACGAGCAGTACTTC
CASGGLAGVSSYEQYF
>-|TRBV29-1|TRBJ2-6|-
TGCAGCGTTGAAGATCCAGCTTCTGGGGCCAACGTCCTGACTTTC
CSVEDPASGANVLTF
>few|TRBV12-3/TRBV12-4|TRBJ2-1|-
TGTGCCAGCAGGCAAGGACAGTACAATGAGCAGTTCTTC
CASRQGQYNEQFF
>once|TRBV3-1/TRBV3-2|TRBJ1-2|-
TGTGCCAGCAGCCAATTTGGGCGGGGGCATGGCTACACCTTC
CASSQFGRGHGYTF
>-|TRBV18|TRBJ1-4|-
TGTGCCAGCTCACAGAATCGGCGGTCAACTAATGAAAAACTGTTTTTT
CASSQNRRSTNEKLFF
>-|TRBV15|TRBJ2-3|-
TGTGCCACCAGCAGAGATGTTGGTATGGGACTCACAGATACGCAGTATTTT
CATSRDVGMGLTDTQYF
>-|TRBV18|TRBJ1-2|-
TGTGCCAGCTCACAGAGTGTCTATGGCTACACCTTC
CASSQSVYGYTF
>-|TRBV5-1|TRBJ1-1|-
TGCGCCAGCAGCTTGGTAGTTTTCGGAGTGTTGGACACTGAAGCTTTCTTT
CASSLVVFGVLDTEAFF
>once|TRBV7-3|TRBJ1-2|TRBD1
TGTGCCAGCAGCTTAACAGGGGGCGATGGCTACACCTTC
CASSLTGGDGYTF
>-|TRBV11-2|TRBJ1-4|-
TGTGCCAGCAGCCTTTCCGGGTCAGTCAATGAAAAACTGTTTTTT
CASSLSGSVNEKLFF
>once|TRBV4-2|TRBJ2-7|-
TGTGCCAGCAGCCAATTGACAGATTCCGAGCAGTACTTC
CASSQLTDSEQYF
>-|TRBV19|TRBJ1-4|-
TGTGCCAGTAGGGATGACAGTAATGAAAAACTGTTTTTT
CASRDDSNEKLFF